This is a list of T cell receptor beta chains from one sample in a study of beta chain features in type 1 diabetes. Only in-frame clones appear in the TCRdb table, and some are missing; sequencing was by immunoSEQ multiplex PCR. Of about 700,000 clones in the sample, 13% were seen once. Sequencing was performed on naive CD4+ T cells from blood. The receptors were gathered from a man aged 18 to 35 with type 1 diabetes. Both conserved end residues are trimmed from each CDR3. A D gene is named only where the DNA matches it firmly.

CDR3aa,d_gene,v_gene
ASSDRRGNQPQH,-,TRBV25-1
ASSVGGSGSTDTQY,-,TRBV9
ASSHAPNQPQH,-,TRBV6-6
ASRLVYGPGQF,-,TRBV12-2
ASSLVGSAYEQY,-,TRBV27
AWSRTGGGYEQY,TRBD1,TRBV30
ASSQNRGETEAF,TRBD1,TRBV14
ASSRGAAGANVLT,-,TRBV27
ASSFGQGPEKLF,-,TRBV7-2
ASSPSDREAF,TRBD1,TRBV7-6
ASSMQGADYGYT,TRBD1,TRBV27
ASSLARTPNYGYT,-,TRBV7-2
ASSLTSGAAYNEQF,TRBD2,TRBV7-2
ASSSLHNTEAF,-,TRBV28
ASSLGDRLIAKNIQY,TRBD1,TRBV5-1
AWNRQGIRYGYT,-,TRBV30
ASSGEGEAF,-,TRBV6-6
ASSPKGQPQETQY,TRBD1,TRBV11-3
SVGQDPFYEQY,TRBD1,TRBV29-1
ATSRGDGTGNTIY,-,TRBV15
ASSWTASTNEKLF,-,TRBV7-9
ASSLVRGGTEAF,-,TRBV5-1
ASSYSGHKYQETQY,-,TRBV6-5
SVEDEALKPNIQY,-,TRBV29-1
AWSANLLVMGGTQY,-,TRBV30
AWSAHRGADTQY,-,TRBV30
AIRSDSGNTIY,-,TRBV10-3
ASSQPGQRPYGYT,TRBD1,TRBV4-1